This entry lists 14 T cell receptor beta chains sequenced from one sample in a study of T-cell memory formation after mild COVID-19. From the 5' RACE reads, TCRdb called clonotypes with MiXCR, one entry per CDR3 protein. The table records 350,000 to 500,000 distinct CDR3 sequences, approximately 19% of them present only once. The material sequenced was PBMCs or a T cell subset sorted from them (not recorded which). These receptors were taken from a man in his late teens or twenties who had mild COVID-19 (a few samples of this study predate the infection). Cell type and time point are not known.

This chain links TRBV10-3 with TRBJ2-3; no reliable D call. Between the trimmed V and J ends, which lost 4 bases and 2 bases, there was a span of 10 bases. The V gene's germline CDR1 is ENHRY and CDR2 SYGVKD. The CDR3 is 14 residues long. The CDR3 reads CAISGSRNTDTQYF. The DNA for the CDR3 is TGTGCCATCAGTGGGAGCCGAAACACAGATACGCAGTATTTT.

This clonotype was seen only a few times. The chain carries TRBV6-6 and TRBJ2-2; perhaps TRBD2 as D (6 bases). This CDR3 is built from 15 residues. Per the germline V gene, CDR1 is MNHNY and CDR2 is SVGAGI (reference sequence). CDR3 sequence reads: CTSSLGGAHTGELFF. CDR3 bases: TGTACTAGTAGTCTTGGCGGGGCGCACACCGGGGAGCTGTTTTTT.

V is TRBV7-9 and J is TRBJ2-5; D gene uncertain. Trimming took 5 bases from V and 5 from J, leaving 12 bases between them. From germline, CDR1 is SEHNR and CDR2 FQNEAQ (reference sequence). There are 13 residues in the CDR3. The CDR3 spells CASSQNSWETQYF. The CDR3 DNA follows: TGTGCCAGCAGCCAAAACAGTTGGGAGACCCAGTACTTC. The full variable domain, rest sourced from reference TRBV7-9 and TRBJ2-5, is DTGVSQNPRHKITKRGQNVTFRCDPISEHNRLYWYRQTLGQGPEFLTYFQNEAQLEKSRLLSDRFSAERPKGSFSTLEIQRTEQGDSAMYLCASSQNSWETQYFGPGTRLLVL.

This clonotype came up a few times. The genes are TRBV5-1 and TRBJ1-1; 7 positions match TRBD1. Germline CDR1 is SGHRS and CDR2 is YFSETQ. V trimming: 4 bases; J trimming: 6 bases; junction bases outside the gene matches: 6. CDR3 size: 13 residues. CDR3 nucleotide sequence: TGCGCCAGCAGCAGCATCACAGGGGCTGAAGCTTTCTTT. This translates into CASSSITGAEAFF.

This clonotype was observed a handful of times. This rearrangement joins TRBV4-3 to TRBJ2-3; 10 bases line up with TRBD2. Germline CDR1 is LGHNA and CDR2 is YSLEER. J gave up 0 bases and V 0 bases, and 9 bases lay outside the gene matches. The CDR3 runs 19 residues. CDR3: CASSQDSLAGETSTDTQYF. CDR3 coding DNA: TGCGCCAGCAGCCAAGATTCCCTAGCGGGGGAAACTAGCACAGATACGCAGTATTTT.

This clonotype was seen ten or more times. The chain is built from TRBV11-1 and TRBJ2-2; TRBD2 aligns across 12 bases. The CDR3 is 15 amino acids. The trim removed 6 bases at V and 5 bases at J, leaving 4 bases unmatched. Germline CDR1 SGHAT, CDR2 FQDESV (reference sequence). The CDR3 region has the DNA TGTGCCAGCAGGTGGACTAGCGGGGAGACCGGGGAGCTGTTTTTT. Amino acid sequence: CASRWTSGETGELFF.

The chain recombines TRBV5-4 with TRBJ1-2, with a weak D call TRBD1 (6 bases). Trimming removed 0 bases at V and 4 bases at J, with 16 bases between. Germline values: CDR1 SGHNT, CDR2 YYREEE (reference sequence). This CDR3 region has 16 residues. CDR3 coding DNA: TGTGCCAGCAGCTTGGCCCCAGGGGAGCGAGTCTATGGCTACACCTTC. Translating it yields CASSLAPGERVYGYTF.

This sequence joins TRBV4-3 and TRBJ2-7, with D possibly TRBD2 on 6 matching bases. V was cut by 0 bases and J by 6 bases, with 12 bases left in between. Germline lookup yields CDR1 LGHNA and CDR2 YSLEER. The CDR3 contains 14 residues. In DNA form, the CDR3 reads TGCGCCAGCAGCCAAGACCGACTAGTCCCCGAGCAGTACTTC. Amino acid sequence: CASSQDRLVPEQYF.

There are a few counts of this clonotype. The chain employs TRBV7-2 and TRBJ2-7; 12 bases map to TRBD1. V shed 5 bases and J 7 bases; nucleotides not matched to a gene: 6. Germline loops: CDR1 SGHTA, CDR2 FQGNSA. This CDR3 has 14 residues. The CDR3 region is CASSMGQGAREQYF. CDR3 nucleotide sequence: TGTGCCAGCAGCATGGGACAGGGGGCAAGGGAGCAGTACTTC.

This clonotype came up many times. The chain is built from TRBV5-1 and TRBJ2-3; TRBD2 is a possible D gene (6 bases). CDR3 size: 15 residues. The germline V gene has CDR1 SGHRS and CDR2 YFSETQ. V was trimmed by 1 base and J by 2 bases, leaving 11 bases between them. CDR3 DNA: TGCGCCAGCAGCTTGCTGGACTATTCCACAGATACGCAGTATTTT. Protein: CASSLLDYSTDTQYF. The variable domain in full, with the rest retrieved from reference TRBV5-1 and TRBJ2-3, is KAGVTQTPRYLIKTRGQQVTLSCSPISGHRSVSWYQQTPGQGLQFLFEYFSETQRNKGNFPGRFSGRQFSNSRSEMNVSTLELGDSALYLCASSLLDYSTDTQYFGPGTRLTVL.

CDR3 loop: CATSDPRTGSNSPLHF. CDR3 DNA sequence: TGTGCCACCAGTGATCCCCGGACAGGGAGTAATTCACCCCTCCACTTT. V gene TRBV24-1 combines with J gene TRBJ1-6; 8 bases fit TRBD1. V was pared by 3 bases and J by 6 bases, with 6 bases of the junction left unmatched. Looked up from germline, CDR1 is KGHDR and CDR2 is SFDVKD. This CDR3 contains 16 residues.

This clonotype was detected a few times. The chain is built from TRBV4-2 and TRBJ1-1; D might be TRBD1 (6 bases). Trimming took off 1 base at V and 5 bases at J, with 17 bases between the two ends. The CDR3 has 16 amino acids. Germline V gene sequence: CDR1 LGHNA, CDR2 YNFKEQ. CDR3 protein: CASSQGPTGSSTEAFF. The CDR3 DNA sequence: TGTGCCAGCAGCCAAGGGCCTACAGGGAGTTCGACTGAAGCTTTCTTT.

The table lists this clonotype with many counts. V is TRBV7-9 and J is TRBJ2-5, with a tentative D call TRBD2 (6 bases). This CDR3 has 14 amino acids. V was cut by 4 bases and J by 5 bases, with 14 bases left in between. Germline V lookup: CDR1 SEHNR, CDR2 FQNEAQ (reference sequence). The CDR3 nucleotides read TGTGCCAGCAGCTGGGACTCGTCCGGTGAGACCCAGTACTTC. This translates into CASSWDSSGETQYF. Together with reference TRBV7-9 and TRBJ2-5, the CDR3 gives the full variable domain: DTGVSQNPRHKITKRGQNVTFRCDPISEHNRLYWYRQTLGQGPEFLTYFQNEAQLEKSRLLSDRFSAERPKGSFSTLEIQRTEQGDSAMYLCASSWDSSGETQYFGPGTRLLVL.

Note on this clonotype: Mismatch with germline at one junction end may stem from a read error. The V call is TRBV15, the J call TRBJ1-6, with D possibly TRBD1 on 6 matching bases. The CDR3 sequence is 18 residues long. CDR1 and CDR2 from the germline V gene are LNHNV and YYDKDF (reference sequence). CDR3: CATSIRGGWGSYNSPLHF. CDR3 in DNA: TGTGCCACCAGCATCAGGGGCGGTTGGGGCTCCTATAATTCACCACTCCACTTT.